These T cell receptor beta chains were read from a single sample in a study of control samples from healthy donors and cancer patients. The data were produced by immunoSEQ multiplex PCR, yet TCRdb's version contains in-frame clones alone and is incomplete. The sample contains fewer than 120,000 clones, 88% of which appear only once. The sample consisted of PBMCs. The origin of the receptors is an older woman with lung cancer. CDR3s include the opening cysteine and the closing phenylalanine or tryptophan. The order of the fields is J gene, clone size, CDR3 length, D gene, V gene, CDR3 DNA, CDR3 protein. D genes are given only for firm matches. Where a row states a size, it is once, few, many or the class of an expanded clone; other rows omit it.

TRBJ1-1 - 14 - TRBV18 TGTGCCAGCTCACCACAGGATTTGGGGACTGAAGCTTTCTTT CASSPQDLGTEAFF
TRBJ1-1 - 18 TRBD1 TRBV29-1 TGCAGCGTCGATTATCTAACAGACAGGGGCGATATGGGCACTGAAGCTTTCTTT CSVDYLTDRGDMGTEAFF
TRBJ1-5 - 15 TRBD1 TRBV19 TGTGCCAGTAGTATTACAGGGGGCGTCAATCAGCCCCAGCATTTT CASSITGGVNQPQHF
TRBJ1-5 - 14 TRBD1 TRBV11-2 TGTGCCAGCAGTCCTTCAGGGGGAGGCCAGCCCCAGCATTTT CASSPSGGGQPQHF
TRBJ2-3 - 15 - TRBV6-2/TRBV6-3 TGTGCCAGCAGTTACTCGGATGAGGGAACAGATACGCAGTATTTT CASSYSDEGTDTQYF
TRBJ2-3 - 13 TRBD1 TRBV5-6 TGTGCCAGCAGCTTTCAGGGGGCAGATACGCAGTATTTT CASSFQGADTQYF
TRBJ1-4 - 16 - TRBV3-1/TRBV3-2 TGTGCCAGCAGCCAAGCCCGGAATCGGAGGGAGGAAAAACTGTTTTTT CASSQARNRREEKLFF
TRBJ2-7 - 16 - TRBV4-1 TGCGCCAGCAGCCAAGGTCCCGGGGGCCGTTCCTACGAGCAGTACTTC CASSQGPGGRSYEQYF
TRBJ2-2 - 15 - TRBV4-1 TGCGCCAGCGGCCTGTGGACCACGGGGACCGGGGAGCTGTTTTTT CASGLWTTGTGELFF
TRBJ2-7 - 14 TRBD1 TRBV14 TGTGCCAGCAGCAGTCGTACAGGGGGCTCCGAGCAGTACTTC CASSSRTGGSEQYF
TRBJ1-1 - 13 TRBD1 TRBV5-1 TGCGCCAGCAGCCCGGACAGGGCTTCTGAAGCTTTCTTT CASSPDRASEAFF
TRBJ2-1 - 15 - TRBV19 TGTGCCAGTAGTCCCTACCGGGACTTCCTTGGTGAGCAGTTCTTC CASSPYRDFLGEQFF
TRBJ2-7 - 14 - TRBV19 TGTGCCAGTAGTCCTGGCTCGGGGGAACGCGAGCAGTACTTC CASSPGSGEREQYF
TRBJ1-2 - 19 - TRBV28 TGTGCCAGCAGTTTAGGCCCGGGGGGCTGGGTGCCTAAACTCTATGGCTACACCTTC CASSLGPGGWVPKLYGYTF
TRBJ2-1 - 18 - TRBV5-1 TGCGCCAGCAGCTTTATTCCGGCGGGATACACCGCCGACAATGAGCAGTTCTTC CASSFIPAGYTADNEQFF
TRBJ2-4 - 20 TRBD2 TRBV3-1/TRBV3-2 TGTGCCAGCAGCCAAGAGGGGGAGTGGGGACTAGGGCTTAATTCGAACATTCAGTACTTC CASSQEGEWGLGLNSNIQYF
TRBJ2-1 few 14 TRBD1 TRBV2 TGTGCCAGCAGTAAGGGACAGGGAGTTAATGAGCAGTTCTTC CASSKGQGVNEQFF
TRBJ2-6 - 15 - TRBV2 TGTGCCAGCAGTGTTAAGGGCTCTGGGGCCAACGTCCTGACTTTC CASSVKGSGANVLTF
TRBJ1-6 - 13 - TRBV9 TGTGCCAGCAGCGTAGGACATGAATCACCCCTCCACTTT CASSVGHESPLHF
TRBJ2-7 - 15 TRBD1 TRBV11-3 TGTGCCAGCAGCTCGCGGGGACAGGACTTCTACGAGCAGTACTTC CASSSRGQDFYEQYF
TRBJ1-2 - 11 - TRBV2 TGTGCCAGCAGTGAAGAAGGAGGCTACACCTTC CASSEEGGYTF
TRBJ2-5 - 13 - TRBV18 TGTGCCAGCTCACCGGCCCTTGAAGAGACCCAGTACTTC CASSPALEETQYF
TRBJ1-6 - 13 - TRBV5-1 TGCGCCAGCAGCTTGGGGCCAGATTCACCCCTCCACTTT CASSLGPDSPLHF
TRBJ1-2 - 14 - TRBV4-3 TGCGCCAGCAGCCCCGGGACAATTAACTATGGCTACACCTTC CASSPGTINYGYTF
TRBJ2-3 - 13 - TRBV5-6 TGTGCCAGCAGCGGAGGGGGGACTCATACGCAGTATTTT CASSGGGTHTQYF
TRBJ1-5 - 14 - TRBV11-1 TGTGCCAGCAGCCGTGGGATGGGGGAACAGCCCCAGCATTTT CASSRGMGEQPQHF
TRBJ1-2 - 14 - TRBV5-1 TGCGCCAGCACTGAGTCGCAGTCCCTCAGCGGCTACACCTTC CASTESQSLSGYTF
TRBJ2-2 - 15 - TRBV7-7 TGTGCTAGCAGCTTAGCGGACACCAACACCGGGGAGCTGTTTTTT CASSLADTNTGELFF
TRBJ1-3 - 16 - TRBV5-8 TGTGCCAGCAGCTTGTATGGGAGATACTCTGGAAACACCATATATTTT CASSLYGRYSGNTIYF
TRBJ2-1 - 12 - TRBV3-1/TRBV3-2 TGTGCCAGCGCCGGGCCCTACAATGAGCAGTTCTTC CASAGPYNEQFF
TRBJ1-3 few 16 TRBD1 TRBV6-1 TGTGCCAGCAGTGAAGCTTTTACAGGGGCCGGAAACACCATATATTTT CASSEAFTGAGNTIYF
TRBJ2-1 once 15 TRBD2 TRBV2 TGTGCCAGCAGTGAAAGCGGGAGGTCCTACAATGAGCAGTTCTTC CASSESGRSYNEQFF
TRBJ1-4 - 15 - TRBV19 TGTGCCAGTAGTCCCGCCCAGGGATCGCGCGAAAAACTGTTTTTT CASSPAQGSREKLFF
TRBJ2-7 - 15 TRBD2 TRBV5-8 TGTGCCAGCAGCACGAGAGGCGGGAGGTGGGACGAGCAGTACTTC CASSTRGGRWDEQYF
TRBJ1-4 - 18 - TRBV15 TGTGCCACCAGCAGGACAATAGTCATGTCGGCAACTAATGAAAAACTGTTTTTT CATSRTIVMSATNEKLFF
TRBJ2-1 once 16 TRBD2 TRBV7-2 TGTGCCAGCAGCAAACGGACTAGCGGGAATGGGGTTGAGCAGTTCTTC CASSKRTSGNGVEQFF
TRBJ1-2 - 14 TRBD1 TRBV5-1 TGCGCCAGCAGCTCGGGACAGGGGGGCTATGGCTACACCTTC CASSSGQGGYGYTF
TRBJ2-1 - 15 TRBD1 TRBV28 TGTGCCAGCAGTTCGCCGGGACAGGGGGCGTATGAGCAGTTCTTC CASSSPGQGAYEQFF
TRBJ2-5 - 17 TRBD2 TRBV15 TGTGCCACCAGCCCCCTGGGGCGGGGGGACCACCAAGAGACCCAGTACTTC CATSPLGRGDHQETQYF
TRBJ2-2 once 15 - TRBV9 TGTGCCAGCAGCGTAGATGTAGGGAACACCGGGGAGCTGTTTTTT CASSVDVGNTGELFF
TRBJ1-1 medium-sized 13 - TRBV7-9 TGTGCCAGCAGCTCCCAGGGTCCCCAGGAAGCTTTCTTT CASSSQGPQEAFF
TRBJ1-4 - 16 - TRBV6-1 TGTGCCAGCAGTGGTTCTGTGGTAAGGGAAAATGAAAAACTGTTTTTT CASSGSVVRENEKLFF
TRBJ2-3 - 12 - TRBV28 TGTGCCAGCAGTTTGTACCCAGATACGCAGTATTTT CASSLYPDTQYF
TRBJ1-5 - 15 - TRBV19 TGTGCCAGTCTAAATCTTGGGGACGGAAATCAGCCCCAGCATTTT CASLNLGDGNQPQHF
TRBJ2-1 - 17 TRBD2 TRBV9 TGTGCCAGCAGCGTAGGGGTCACTAGCGGGAGTCCCCATGAGCAGTTCTTC CASSVGVTSGSPHEQFF
TRBJ1-1 once 13 - TRBV19 TGTGCCAGTACCCCGCACAAGAACACTGAAGCTTTCTTT CASTPHKNTEAFF
TRBJ2-2 - 12 - TRBV29-1 TGCAGCGTCCGATCCGCAGCCGGGGAGCTGTTTTTT CSVRSAAGELFF
TRBJ2-5 - 13 - TRBV18 TGTGCCAGCTCACCAGGAGGTCAAGAGACCCAGTACTTC CASSPGGQETQYF
TRBJ1-2 - 14 TRBD1 TRBV7-9 TGTGCCAGCACTCGACGTGGCGGACAGGATGGCTACACCTTC CASTRRGGQDGYTF
TRBJ1-1 - 14 TRBD1 TRBV11-2 TGTGCCAGCAGCTTGGGACAGGGTAGTACTGAAGCTTTCTTT CASSLGQGSTEAFF
TRBJ1-4 - 16 TRBD1 TRBV15 TGTGCCACCAGCGAGGAGGCACAGGGGGGAAATGAAAAACTGTTTTTT CATSEEAQGGNEKLFF
TRBJ1-5 once 14 - TRBV5-1 TGCGCCAGCAGCTTTAATGCAGGGGATCAGCCCCAGCATTTT CASSFNAGDQPQHF